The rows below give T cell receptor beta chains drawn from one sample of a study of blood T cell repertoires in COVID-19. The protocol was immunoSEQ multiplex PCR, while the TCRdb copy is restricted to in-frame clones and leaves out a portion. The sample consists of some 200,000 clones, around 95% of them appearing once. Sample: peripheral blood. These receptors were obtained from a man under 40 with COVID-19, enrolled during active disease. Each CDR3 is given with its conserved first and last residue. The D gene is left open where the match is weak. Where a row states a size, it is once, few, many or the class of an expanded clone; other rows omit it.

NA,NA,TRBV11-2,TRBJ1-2,TGTGCCAGCAGCCGGAACCGGGACAAAGGAGGCTACACCTTC,CASSRNRDKGGYTF
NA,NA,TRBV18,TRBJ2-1,TGTGCCAGCTCACCTGTAGAAGGGGCGAATGAGCAGTTCTTC,CASSPVEGANEQFF
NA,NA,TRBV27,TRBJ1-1,TGTGCCAGCATGCCAAATGCCTATCGCACTGAAGCTTTCTTT,CASMPNAYRTEAFF
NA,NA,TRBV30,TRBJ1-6,TGTGCCTGGGGCCCGACTCCCCCGGGGTCACCCCTCCACTTT,CAWGPTPPGSPLHF
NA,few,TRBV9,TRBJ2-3,TGTGCCAGCAGCGTAGGACCGGTAGGGAGAGATACGCAGTATTTT,CASSVGPVGRDTQYF
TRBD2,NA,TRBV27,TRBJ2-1,TGTGCCAGCAGCCCGGCGGGGGAAGGGAGTGAGCAGTTCTTC,CASSPAGEGSEQFF
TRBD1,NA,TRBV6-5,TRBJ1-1,TGTGCCAGCAAAATAGGACAGGGGGACGGTGAAGCTTTCTTT,CASKIGQGDGEAFF
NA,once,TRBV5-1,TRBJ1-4,TGCGCCAGCAGCGATCAGGGTCTGGCTAATGAAAAACTGTTTTTT,CASSDQGLANEKLFF
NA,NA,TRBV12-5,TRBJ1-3,TGTGCTAGTGGTTCGCCAACAGGGTCCCCTCGAAACACCATATATTTT,CASGSPTGSPRNTIYF
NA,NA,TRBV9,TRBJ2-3,TGTGCCAGCAGCGTCAGGAAGGACACAGATACGCAGTATTTT,CASSVRKDTDTQYF
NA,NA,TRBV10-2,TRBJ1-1,TGCGCCAGCACGCCAGGCAACACTGAAGCTTTCTTT,CASTPGNTEAFF
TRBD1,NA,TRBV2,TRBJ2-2,TGTGCCACCACGGGACAGAACGCGAACACCGGGGAGCTGTTTTTT,CATTGQNANTGELFF
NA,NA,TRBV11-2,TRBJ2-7,TGTGCCAGCAGCTTGGGTGGACAGACCCGGGGATACGAGCAGTACTTC,CASSLGGQTRGYEQYF
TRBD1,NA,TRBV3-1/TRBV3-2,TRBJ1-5,TGTGCCAGCAGCCAAACACTTTCAGGGGGCCTCCAGCCCCAGCATTTT,CASSQTLSGGLQPQHF
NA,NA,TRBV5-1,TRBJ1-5,TGCGCCAGCAGCTTTTGGGGAGGCAATCAGCCCCAGCATTTT,CASSFWGGNQPQHF
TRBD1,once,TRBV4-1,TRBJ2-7,TGCGCCAGCAGCCACCCGCCCCAGGGGGCTTTCGAGCAGTACTTC,CASSHPPQGAFEQYF
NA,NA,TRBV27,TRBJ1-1,TGTGCCAGCAGTTTATCCTCGACAGTTACTGAAGCTTTCTTT,CASSLSSTVTEAFF
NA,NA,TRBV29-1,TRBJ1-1,TGCAGCGTCCGGGGGGCTCGGGGTAGGGACACTGAAGCTTTCTTT,CSVRGARGRDTEAFF
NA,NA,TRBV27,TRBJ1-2,TGTGCCAGCAGGGGCCCCGCGCAGGGCTACACCTTC,CASRGPAQGYTF
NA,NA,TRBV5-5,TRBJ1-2,TGTGCCAGCAGCCCGGGGGGGAACTATGGCTACACCTTC,CASSPGGNYGYTF
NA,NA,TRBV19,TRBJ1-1,TGTGCCAGTAAAAAGGAGGTTCTCCGGAACACTGAAGCTTTCTTT,CASKKEVLRNTEAFF
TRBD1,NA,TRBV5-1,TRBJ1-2,TGCGCCAGCAGCTTAGGACAGGCCGCTAACTATGGCTACACCTTC,CASSLGQAANYGYTF
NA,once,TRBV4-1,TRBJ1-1,TGCGCCAGCAGCCAGTCCACGGGATGGGACACTGAAGCTTTCTTT,CASSQSTGWDTEAFF
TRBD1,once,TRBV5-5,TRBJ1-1,TGTGCCAGCAGGGCCGGGACAGGGGGTACGGGCACTGAAGCTTTCTTT,CASRAGTGGTGTEAFF